The following is a T cell receptor (beta chain) sequence with its context. This receptor's antigen is unknown. Per-nucleotide qualities are absent, and no much larger clonotype sits a single base away. The CDR3 runs 14 amino acids, cysteine and phenylalanine included. The retained sequence is limited to the CDR3, 42 bases, with the frame set at the first base. Ends trimmed: V by 5 bases, J by 4 bases; bases unmatched to a gene: 4. Via the germline V gene, CDR1 is SNHLY and CDR2 FYNNEI. The immunoSEQ Assay, a bias-controlled multiplex PCR, was used to amplify TCRbeta CDR3 regions from genomic DNA. The study's own analysis went as follows. Within the assay, amplification of reference gene primers was used to estimate how many nucleated cells each sample contained. To quantify the absolute abundance of each unique TCRbeta CDR3 rearrangement, sequence reads were collapsed and filtered. For each sample, productive Simpson clonality was calculated by taking the square root of Simpson's diversity index across productive rearrangements. Sourced from immuneACCESS, this table was stored by TCRdb with only in-frame sequences that have V and J called. A share of the clones is absent; for the studies checked, an unresolved V gene accounts for under half, and the remainder has no known explanation. The V and J calls and clone size were taken over from that table, and D and trimming were inferred from the DNA. A total of more than 350,000 clones appear in this sample, approximately 87% of them only once. Roughly 9.4% of the sample is taken by the ten largest.

In the prospective study, participants were about 18 to 90 years old, resided in about two dozen geographic areas of the United States, and were enrolled through a virtual design. In the prospective study, participants were assigned to cohorts based on the clinical history participants reported in a screening survey and a study questionnaire. ImmuneRACE Cohort 3 recovered participants were defined by two consecutive negative NP/OP PCR tests, healthcare professional clearance, or symptom resolution. In the prospective study, mobile phlebotomists collected whole blood, serum and a nasopharyngeal or oropharyngeal swab from each participant. Participants in the prospective study had the option to provide additional blood draws and questionnaires over a 2-month period. Prospective study blood samples were shipped either frozen or at room temperature before DNA extraction. These data are taken from a study of blood T cell repertoires in COVID-19 (TCRdb year 2020). General notes on the study: Samples covering the acute and convalescent phases of COVID-19 were provided by collaborators in the United States, Italy and Spain. The prospective study material was composed of cDNA or gDNA derived from T cells, B-cell-depleted T cells, or PBMCs. The dataset comprised deeply sampled blood TCRbeta repertoires from subjects exposed to, actively infected with, or recovered from COVID-19. The repertoires were released in a freely available public database intended as a resource for research on the immune response to SARS-CoV-2. The samples were drawn from two sources: the first 160 participants of the ongoing ImmuneRACE study, and 1,200 or so subjects contributed by 6 global collaborators. Sample metadata almost always included a de-identified subject ID, COVID-19 status, age in years and sex. HLA class I and class II types, where available, came from metadata supplied by the sample provider rather than from assay-based typing.

What the study reported, not specific to this receptor: How much clinical and demographic metadata was included differed by source and by participant, and the metadata was provided uncurated.

The receptor was isolated from a woman aged 50 to 60 who had recovered from COVID-19. Input material: PBMCs or T cells enriched from blood (not recorded which). The rearrangement joined TRBV2 to TRBJ1-4; 7 nucleotides in the junction match TRBD1. The DNA sequence follows: TGTGCCAGCAGTTGGGACAGAGTTAATGAAAAACTGTTTTTT. It codes for CASSWDRVNEKLFF.